This entry describes one T cell receptor beta chain. Its cognate antigen is unknown. PCR involved 60 Vbeta and 13 Jbeta primers. Method: immunoSEQ multiplex PCR; TCRdb's copy keeps in-frame clones and lacks some. The sample carries roughly 120,000 clones, approximately 73% recorded once. The data were taken from a study of cytomegalovirus exposure and HLA in healthy donors. Study-wide results and caveats: Other equally common chains were less clonally expanded than HLA-associated TCR beta chains, a later analysis showed.

This CDR3 has 12 amino acids. Germline lookup yields CDR1 SGHAT and CDR2 FQDESV (reference sequence). V lost 3 bases and J 6 bases, leaving 7 bases between the germline ends. The genes are TRBV11-1 and TRBJ2-3; D is ambiguous. The TCR comes from a man aged 35-49 years in good health and CMV-seronegative. The specimen was PBMCs. The CDR3 sequence: CASSLQWDTQYF. The DNA for the CDR3 is TGTGCCAGCAGCTTGCAGTGGGATACGCAGTATTTT.